This T cell receptor beta chain was recovered during a study of T cell repertoires in cytomegalovirus infection (dated by TCRdb to the late 2010s). For the study in its entirety: The peptide stimulations were aimed at well-studied HLA-B-restricted epitopes as well as recently identified HLA-C-restricted CMV epitopes, whose presentation resists viral immunomodulation. Because public TCR beta signatures pointed to carriage of CMV infection together with the matching HLA type, the HLA type of each donor mattered for the analysis. Paper-wide results and their limitations: In both this cohort and an independent cohort of 350 or so donors, the cumulative frequency of public TCR beta family members distinguished carriers of CMV infection plus the relevant HLA type. The ex vivo response was dominated by HLA-C-restricted CMV-specific TCR beta clonotypes, and the single most frequent clonotype in two of eight donors was supplied by these HLA-C-restricted clonotypes.

The run used an Illumina HiSeq 1500. Starting from the raw public reads, TCRdb applied fastp trimming at Q25, assembled clones with MiXCR and retained in-frame beta chains. Each record represents a unique CDR3 protein, reported with the most common genes and DNA among its rows. Here the sample has tens of thousands of distinct CDR3 sequences; more than 20% occur a single time. The ten largest clonotypes hold approximately 53% of the sample. On this clonotype itself: Its antigen remains unidentified. Per-base quality was not reported, and no clone a single base away is much larger than it.

The treatment or condition label of this sample denotes: in vitro stimulation with specific CMV peptide epitopes to enrich CMV-specific T cells. Including cysteine and phenylalanine, the CDR3 has 16 amino acids. The kept DNA is CDR3 alone, 48 bases in frame from the first base. V and J are trimmed by 4 bases and 0 bases, and the gene matches miss 5 bases of the junction. The germline V gene encodes CDR1 SEHNR and CDR2 FQNEAQ (reference sequence). The chain employs TRBV7-9 and TRBJ2-2; 7 middle bases align to TRBD2. The material sequenced was CD8+ T cells from cultured PBMCs, taken from culture after CMV antigen stimulation. The TCR was taken from a human donor in good health (CMV status not recorded). Some clones in this sample may be carry-over from other donors' samples. The nucleotides read TGTGCCAGCAGCTCAGCCCTAGCGGCGAACACCGGGGAGCTGTTTTTT. Translated, this is CASSSALAANTGELFF.